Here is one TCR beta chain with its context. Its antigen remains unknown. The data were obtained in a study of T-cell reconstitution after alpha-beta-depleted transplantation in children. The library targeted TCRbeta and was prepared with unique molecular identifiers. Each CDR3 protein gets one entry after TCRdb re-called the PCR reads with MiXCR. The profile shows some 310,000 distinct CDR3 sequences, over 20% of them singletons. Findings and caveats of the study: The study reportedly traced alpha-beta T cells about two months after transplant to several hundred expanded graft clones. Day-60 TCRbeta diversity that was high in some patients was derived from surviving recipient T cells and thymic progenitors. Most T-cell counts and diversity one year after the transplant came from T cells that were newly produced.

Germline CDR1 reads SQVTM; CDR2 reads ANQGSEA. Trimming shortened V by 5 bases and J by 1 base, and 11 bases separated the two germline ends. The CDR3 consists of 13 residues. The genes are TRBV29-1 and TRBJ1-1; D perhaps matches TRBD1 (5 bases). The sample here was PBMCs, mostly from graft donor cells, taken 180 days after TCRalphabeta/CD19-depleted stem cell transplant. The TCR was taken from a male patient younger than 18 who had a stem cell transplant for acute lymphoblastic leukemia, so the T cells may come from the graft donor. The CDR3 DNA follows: TGCAGCGTTTCCCCAGGGTCGAACACTGAAGCTTTCTTT. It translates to CSVSPGSNTEAFF.